The text below deals with one TCR beta chain. Its antigen is still unknown. These data originate in a study of CXCR3-negative and CXCR3-positive naive CD8 T cells. General study results and limits: Memory CD8+ cells had much lower diversity, and both naive subsets had comparably high diversity. TRB CDR3 hydrophobicity was greater in CXCR3-positive naive cells than in CXCR3-negative naive cells.

TRB cDNA was prepared as libraries by UMI-labeled 5' RACE. TCRdb reanalyzed the 5' RACE reads and collapses them to one entry per CDR3 protein, without DNA. The specimen's table records about 81,000 distinct CDR3 sequences. Every individual CD8+ T cell subset underwent sorting in triplicate at approximately 310,000 cells apiece. The sample taken for sequencing was naive CXCR3- CD8+ T cells from blood. Noted subset: CD45RO-CCR7+CD27+CD95- naive CD8+ T cells lacking CXCR3 (TNR3-). The receptor's source is a human donor in good health. Some clones in this sample may be carry-over from other donors' samples.

The CDR3 loop is CASSRDRPQYF. The J gene is TRBJ2-3, the V gene TRBV28; TCRdb's assignment of TRBD1 cannot be checked, as there is no DNA. Germline CDR1 is MDHEN and CDR2 is SYDVKM. The CDR3 has 11 residues.